This TCR beta chain was sequenced during a study of technical replicates of blood from four donors. With V trimmed by 2 bases and J by 0 bases, 2 bases remained unmatched. Germline CDR1 and CDR2: SGHRS and YFSETQ. The CDR3 sequence is 16 residues long. Some clones are missing from TCRdb's copy, which holds only in-frame ones; the method was immunoSEQ multiplex PCR. Counted here are over 50,000 clones, over 85% occurring once; the ten biggest clones make up roughly 4.2%. This sequence originates from a human donor in good health. Some clones in this sample may be carry-over from other donors' samples. What was sequenced was PBMCs. The V call is TRBV5-1, the J call TRBJ2-2; 9 bases are a match to TRBD2. The chain's CDR3 is CASSLSGGSNTGELFF. CDR3 nucleotide sequence: TGCGCCAGCAGCTTAAGCGGGGGGTCGAACACCGGGGAGCTGTTTTTT.